Shown below are 11 T cell receptor beta chains from a single sample sequenced in a study of T cell clones after liver transplantation. Sequencing was performed with immunoSEQ multiplex PCR; in TCRdb, only in-frame clones are kept and a portion is missing. The top ten clones hold around 9.7% of a sample with tens of thousands of clones, roughly 70% of them seen once. The sample in question was CD4+ T cells from blood, obtained at the 22-month timepoint. Receptor source: a human patient who received a liver transplant. Among the T cells, some may be from the graft donor.

The rearrangement uses TRBV6-5 and TRBJ1-2; 8 bases map to TRBD1. Germline CDR1 MNHEY, CDR2 SVGAGI. The length of the CDR3 is 14 residues. V dropped 6 bases and J dropped 4; count of bases not matched to a gene: 7. The CDR3 nucleotides read TGTGCCAGCAGCCGATCGGGACAGGTCTATGGCTACACCTTC. Its protein product is CASSRSGQVYGYTF.

The CDR3 DNA reads as TGTGCCAGCAGTCCCATCCAGGGAAATACCTATAATTCACCCCTCCACTTT. Translation: CASSPIQGNTYNSPLHF. The chain recombines TRBV28 with TRBJ1-6, with D possibly matching TRBD1 (5 bases). The CDR3 consists of 17 residues. Trimming shortened V by 5 bases and J by 2 bases, and 16 bases separated the two germline ends. In germline, CDR1 is MDHEN, CDR2 SYDVKM.

The chain recombines TRBV10-1 with TRBJ1-1; weak D call: TRBD1 (6 bases). Trimming shortened V by 0 bases and J by 1 base, and 9 bases separated the two germline ends. This CDR3 has 15 amino acids. Germline assignment: CDR1 WNHNN and CDR2 SYGVQD (reference sequence). The CDR3 spells CASSESKGGNTEAFF. DNA of the CDR3: TGCGCCAGCAGTGAGTCGAAGGGGGGGAACACTGAAGCTTTCTTT.

The genes are TRBV29-1 and TRBJ2-5; D is perhaps TRBD1 or TRBD2 (5 bases each). Between the trimmed V and J ends, which lost 1 base and 3 bases, there was a span of 15 bases. From germline, CDR1 is SQVTM and CDR2 ANQGSEA. The CDR3 extends over 15 amino acids. CDR3 coding DNA: TGCAGCGTTGAAGCCGCCGGGACCCAGGAAGAGACCCAGTACTTC. Encoded protein: CSVEAAGTQEETQYF.

The J gene is TRBJ2-1, the V gene TRBV19, with D maybe TRBD2 (6 bases). In germline, CDR1 is LNHDA, CDR2 SQIVND (reference sequence). The CDR3 has 12 amino acids. Trimming stripped 9 bases from V and 4 bases from J, with 10 bases between. This CDR3 reads CASQGLYNEQFF. The CDR3 coding sequence is TGTGCCAGCCAGGGACTGTACAATGAGCAGTTCTTC.

The chain couples TRBV18 to TRBJ1-5; the D is unclear. Germline V lookup: CDR1 KGHSH, CDR2 LQKENI. The ends were cut back, 3 bases at V and 4 bases at J, with 16 bases in the middle. There are 16 residues in the CDR3. The CDR3 reads CASSPPGPIGNQPQHF. The CDR3 DNA reads TGTGCCAGCTCACCGCCCGGACCGATCGGGAATCAGCCCCAGCATTTT.

The chain employs TRBV10-3 and TRBJ1-2; 7 positions match TRBD1. J was trimmed by 5 bases and V by 3 bases; bases with no gene match: 3. Germline lookup yields CDR1 ENHRY and CDR2 SYGVKD. The CDR3 consists of 13 residues. The CDR3 protein is CAISDSTGYGYTF. As DNA, the CDR3 is TGTGCCATCAGTGATTCGACAGGGTATGGCTACACCTTC.

This clone has only a few counts. The chain recombines TRBV7-2 with TRBJ2-2, with 11 positions matching TRBD2. The CDR3 has 15 residues. CDR1 SGHTA and CDR2 FQGNSA come from the germline V gene. The ends lost 3 bases at V and 7 bases at J; junction bases unmatched: 4. DNA of the CDR3: TGTGCCAGCAGCTTCTCGACTAGCGGGGACGGGGAGCTGTTTTTT. Protein sequence: CASSFSTSGDGELFF. The full variable domain, rest sourced from reference TRBV7-2 and TRBJ2-2, is GAGVSQSPSNKVTEKGKDVELRCDPISGHTALYWYRQSLGQGLEFLIYFQGNSAPDKSGLPSDRFSAERTGGSVSTLTIQRTQQEDSAVYLCASSFSTSGDGELFFGEGSRLTVL.

DNA for the CDR3: TGTGCCAGCAGCCAAGCGATCCAATCACGGGGTCGATCTAATGAAAAACTGTTTTTT. Protein: CASSQAIQSRGRSNEKLFF. This chain joins TRBV4-2 and TRBJ1-4; D is ambiguous. The CDR3 is 19 amino acids. Trimming took off 1 base at V and 3 bases at J, with 21 bases between the two ends. The germline CDR1 and CDR2 sequences are LGHNA and YNFKEQ.

This clone was counted between two and nine times. The J gene is TRBJ1-6, the V gene TRBV2, with D possibly TRBD1 on 5 matching bases. Trimming removed 3 bases at V and 8 bases at J, with 11 bases between. Germline V lookup: CDR1 SNHLY, CDR2 FYNNEI. The CDR3 is 14 residues long. CDR3 nucleotide sequence: TGTGCCAGCAGTGATGCAGGGAGGTATTCACCCCTCCACTTT. Its protein product is CASSDAGRYSPLHF.

V usage is TRBV29-1 and J usage is TRBJ2-3; weak D call: TRBD1 (5 bases). The germline V gene encodes CDR1 SQVTM and CDR2 ANQGSEA. The CDR3 consists of 15 residues. Trimming shortened V by 0 bases and J by 0 bases, and 10 bases separated the two germline ends. CDR3 in DNA: TGCAGCGTTGAAGAAGGGGCGGAAAGCACAGATACGCAGTATTTT. This sequence encodes CSVEEGAESTDTQYF.